The sequence of this T cell receptor beta chain was determined in a study of blood T cell repertoires in COVID-19. About the research overall: COVID-19 samples collected from the United States, Italy and Spain covered acute and convalescent phases. Sample material is recorded as cDNA or gDNA derived from T cells, B-cell-depleted T cells, or PBMCs.

In the authors' workflow: Amplifying reference gene primers gave estimates of nucleated cell counts. The assay was immunoSEQ multiplex PCR, and TCRdb's table has in-frame clones only and misses some. The V and J calls and clone size are taken from that table; D and trimming were inferred from the DNA. The table includes about 14,000 clones, roughly 85% detected once. The germline V gene has CDR1 SGHDN and CDR2 FVKESK. V gave up 6 bases and J gave up 7 bases; unmatched junction bases: 16. The CDR3 totals 16 residues. The receptor was derived from a woman aged 55-70 years with acute or convalescent COVID-19. The sequenced sample consisted of peripheral blood. This sequence joins TRBV14 and TRBJ2-3; the match to TRBD2 covers 7 bases. CDR3 amino acids: CASSPRASGTWNTQYF. As DNA, the CDR3 is TGTGCCAGCAGTCCCCGGGCGAGCGGGACGTGGAATACGCAGTATTTT.